This T cell receptor beta chain came from a study of T cell repertoires in cytomegalovirus infection. Study-wide context: Evidence of both CMV infection and a matching HLA type came from public TCR beta signatures.

The CDR3 sequence is 16 residues long. CDR1 SEHNR and CDR2 FQNEAQ come from the germline V gene (reference sequence). The trim removed 5 bases at V and 0 bases at J, leaving 8 bases unmatched. As regards this clonotype: Antigen specificity is unknown.

The study, taken as a whole, reports: Cumulative public TCR beta family frequency identified CMV carriers with the relevant HLA. What dominated the ex vivo response were HLA-C-restricted CMV-specific TCR beta clonotypes.

A single record per CDR3 protein comes from TCRdb applying MiXCR to the reads. The sample gives around 240,000 distinct CDR3 sequences, about 23% of which show up once; roughly 20% is in the top ten. This receptor was obtained from a human donor in good health (CMV status not recorded). Some clones in this sample may be carry-over from other donors' samples. What was sequenced was CD8+ T cells from PBMCs. The gene calls are TRBV7-9 and TRBJ2-3; TRBD2 matches at 7 bases. The CDR3 protein is CASSDGPSGSTDTQYF. In nucleotides, the CDR3 is TGTGCCAGCAGCGATGGGCCTAGCGGAAGCACAGATACGCAGTATTTT.